A selection of T cell receptor beta chains follows, all from one sample in a study of T cells in Graves' hyperthyroidism and ophthalmopathy. TCRdb re-analysed the multiplex PCR reads in MiXCR, keeping a single row per CDR3 protein. The sample yields roughly 500,000 distinct CDR3 sequences, around 50% seen once. Input material: peripheral blood or thyroid tissue (not recorded which). Receptor source: an adult woman with Graves' disease, either hyperthyroidism or ophthalmopathy (not recorded which). CDR3s include the opening cysteine and the closing phenylalanine or tryptophan. D genes are given only for firm matches. Clone size is not always given. Where it is, it says once, few, many or a class for expanded clones.

TRBD1	TRBV10-3	TRBJ1-2	NA	CASTPGGTARYGYTF	TGTGCCAGCACCCCAGGGGGGACAGCTCGCTATGGCTACACCTTC
TRBD1	TRBV6-1	TRBJ1-2	once	CASTDRTTGYTF	TGTGCCAGCACGGACAGGACGACTGGCTACACCTTC
NA	TRBV6-6	TRBJ2-5	many	CASSRGHRETQYF	TGTGCCAGCAGCCGGGGACATAGAGAGACCCAGTACTTC
TRBD1	TRBV28	TRBJ1-1	NA	CASRGQGRAFF	TGTGCCAGCAGAGGACAGGGTCGAGCTTTCTTT
NA	TRBV29-1	TRBJ1-5	NA	CSDGASNQPQHF	TGCAGCGACGGAGCTAGCAATCAGCCCCAGCATTTT
TRBD1	TRBV2	TRBJ1-1	NA	CASVGTGSKGTEAFF	TGTGCCAGCGTTGGGACAGGGTCAAAGGGAACTGAAGCTTTCTTT
TRBD1	TRBV7-2	TRBJ1-5	many	CASSPSSQGWEQPQHF	TGTGCCAGCAGCCCAAGTTCACAGGGGTGGGAGCAGCCCCAGCATTTT
NA	TRBV29-1	TRBJ1-2	NA	CSVAVTVYGYTF	TGCAGCGTTGCGGTCACAGTTTATGGCTACACCTTC
NA	TRBV7-3	TRBJ2-7	NA	CASSRDWTDEQYF	TGTGCCAGCAGCAGGGACTGGACGGACGAGCAGTACTTC
NA	TRBV29-1	TRBJ2-2	few	CSVDVQNTGELFF	TGCAGCGTTGATGTCCAGAACACCGGGGAGCTGTTTTTT
TRBD1	TRBV2	TRBJ2-6	NA	CASSDPGQGTSGANVLTF	TGTGCCAGCAGTGATCCGGGACAGGGAACTTCTGGGGCCAACGTCCTGACTTTC
TRBD1	TRBV7-9	TRBJ1-2	NA	CASIDGTGLNYGYTF	TGTGCCAGCATTGACGGGACAGGTCTAAACTATGGCTACACCTTC
NA	TRBV7-7	TRBJ2-7	NA	CASSFSLGAYEQYF	TGTGCCAGCAGTTTTTCGTTAGGGGCCTACGAGCAGTACTTC
TRBD1	TRBV29-1	TRBJ2-7	few	CSVRQGTYEQYF	TGCAGCGTACGACAGGGGACTTACGAGCAGTACTTC
NA	TRBV15	TRBJ2-2	few	CATSRTGTQNTGELFF	TGTGCCACCAGCAGAACCGGGACACAAAACACCGGGGAGCTGTTTTTT
NA	TRBV29-1	TRBJ2-2	once	CSVERQGSTGELFF	TGCAGCGTTGAGCGTCAGGGCAGCACCGGGGAGCTGTTTTTT
TRBD1	TRBV7-3	TRBJ1-6	many	CASSLSTGVNSPLHF	TGTGCCAGCAGCTTATCGACAGGGGTCAATTCACCCCTCCACTTT
NA	TRBV15	TRBJ1-6	NA	CATSVDQGSSPLHF	TGTGCCACCAGCGTCGATCAGGGGAGCTCACCCCTCCACTTT
TRBD2	TRBV2	TRBJ2-7	NA	CASSEGTSGREQYF	TGTGCCAGCAGTGAAGGGACTAGCGGGCGCGAGCAGTACTTC
TRBD1	TRBV7-9	TRBJ1-1	many	CASSPDWDRGDGTEAFF	TGTGCCAGCAGCCCGGATTGGGACAGGGGGGATGGCACTGAAGCTTTCTTT
NA	TRBV7-9	TRBJ2-7	NA	CASSYRGRTYEQYF	TGTGCCAGCAGTTACCGAGGGCGAACTTACGAGCAGTACTTC
NA	TRBV7-8	TRBJ1-4	once	CASSLARANEKLFF	TGTGCCAGCAGCTTAGCAAGGGCTAATGAAAAACTGTTTTTT
NA	TRBV12-3/TRBV12-4	TRBJ1-1	once	CASALTAEGTEAFF	TGTGCCAGCGCATTGACTGCCGAAGGGACTGAAGCTTTCTTT
TRBD1	TRBV5-1	TRBJ2-7	NA	CASSHMGQGIYEQYF	TGCGCCAGCAGCCATATGGGACAGGGAATTTACGAGCAGTACTTC
TRBD1	TRBV10-3	TRBJ1-2	NA	CAISGQGQGYGYTF	TGTGCCATCAGTGGGCAGGGACAGGGCTATGGCTACACCTTC
TRBD1	TRBV19	TRBJ2-2	many	CASSPDRGFRNTGELFF	TGTGCCAGTAGTCCTGACAGGGGGTTTAGGAACACCGGGGAGCTGTTTTTT
NA	TRBV6-9	TRBJ1-1	few	CASSDSDHDTEAFF	TGTGCCAGCAGTGATTCGGACCATGACACTGAAGCTTTCTTT
TRBD1	TRBV6-5	TRBJ1-1	NA	CASCTGGGRQAFF	TGTGCCAGCTGTACAGGGGGTGGGAGGCAAGCTTTCTTT
TRBD2	TRBV4-2	TRBJ2-7	NA	CASTKTTGTRSSEQYF	TGTGCCAGCACCAAGACCACCGGGACTAGGAGCTCCGAGCAGTACTTC
NA	TRBV12-3/TRBV12-4	TRBJ2-5	many	CASSLGETQYF	TGTGCCAGCAGCTTAGGAGAGACCCAGTACTTC
NA	TRBV7-9	TRBJ2-2	once	CASSFGNERAYTGELFF	TGTGCCAGCAGCTTCGGTAACGAGCGGGCCTACACCGGGGAGCTGTTTTTT
NA	TRBV2	TRBJ1-4	NA	CASSPVGNEKLFF	TGTGCCAGCAGCCCCGTGGGGAATGAAAAACTGTTTTTT
NA	TRBV7-6	TRBJ1-3	NA	CASSSSGSSGNTIYF	TGTGCCAGCAGCTCGTCGGGGTCCTCTGGAAACACCATATATTTT
NA	TRBV29-1	TRBJ1-1	NA	CSVGVLNKDTEAFF	TGCAGCGTTGGGGTTCTAAATAAGGACACTGAAGCTTTCTTT
NA	TRBV6-2/TRBV6-3	TRBJ2-7	NA	CASTDGPYEQYF	TGTGCCAGCACGGACGGCCCCTACGAGCAGTACTTC
TRBD1	TRBV12-3/TRBV12-4	TRBJ2-6	NA	CASTTGVTGANVLTF	TGTGCCAGCACAACAGGGGTTACTGGGGCCAACGTCCTGACTTTC
NA	TRBV7-9	TRBJ1-1	NA	CASSSDGPGTEASF	TGTGCCAGCAGCTCTGATGGCCCGGGCACTGAAGCTTCCTTC
NA	TRBV7-3	TRBJ2-1	NA	CASSSQDNEQFF	TGTGCCAGCAGCTCCCAGGACAATGAGCAGTTCTTC
NA	TRBV6-1	TRBJ2-3	NA	CASSPGQFTDTQYF	TGTGCCAGCAGTCCCGGACAGTTTACAGATACGCAGTATTTT
NA	TRBV5-4	TRBJ1-6	NA	CASRRGPRLYNSPLHF	TGTGCCAGCCGGCGGGGGCCGAGACTTTATAATTCACCCCTCCACTTT
TRBD1	TRBV18	TRBJ2-7	few	CASSPPGTGRGEQYF	TGTGCCAGCTCACCACCCGGGACAGGGCGTGGTGAGCAGTACTTC
NA	TRBV7-2	TRBJ1-6	few	CASSTSGQTNSPLHF	TGTGCCAGCAGCACCAGTGGACAGACTAATTCACCCCTCCACTTT
NA	TRBV2	TRBJ2-5	NA	CASTEHKVEETQYF	TGTGCCAGCACCGAACATAAAGTCGAAGAGACCCAGTACTTC
TRBD2	TRBV19	TRBJ2-2	few	CASSGRVRTGELFF	TGTGCCAGTAGCGGGAGGGTACGCACCGGGGAGCTGTTTTTT
NA	TRBV12-3/TRBV12-4	TRBJ1-3	many	CASSSDLGTGNTIYF	TGTGCCAGCAGTTCGGATCTCGGGACTGGAAACACCATATATTTT
NA	TRBV7-8	TRBJ2-2	few	CASSLRRGGAGELFF	TGTGCCAGCAGCTTACGTCGAGGGGGGGCCGGGGAGCTGTTTTTT